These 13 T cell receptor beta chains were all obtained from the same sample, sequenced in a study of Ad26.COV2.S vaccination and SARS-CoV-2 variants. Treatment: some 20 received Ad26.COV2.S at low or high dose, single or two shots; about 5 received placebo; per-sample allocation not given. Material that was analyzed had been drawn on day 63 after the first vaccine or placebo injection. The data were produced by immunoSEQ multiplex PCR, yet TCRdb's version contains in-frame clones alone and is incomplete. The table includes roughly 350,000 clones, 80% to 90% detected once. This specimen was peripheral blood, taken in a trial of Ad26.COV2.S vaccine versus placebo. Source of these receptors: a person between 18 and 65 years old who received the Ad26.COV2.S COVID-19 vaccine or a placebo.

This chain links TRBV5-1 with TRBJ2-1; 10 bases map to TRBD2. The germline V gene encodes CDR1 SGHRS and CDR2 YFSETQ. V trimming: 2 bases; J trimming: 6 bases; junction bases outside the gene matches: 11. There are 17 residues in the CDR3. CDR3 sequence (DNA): TGCGCCAGCAGCTTTTACAGCGGGGGGGCCTCGGTCAATGAGCAGTTCTTC. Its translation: CASSFYSGGASVNEQFF.

The CDR3 loop reads CASSYSGLSNQPQHF. The CDR3 DNA follows: TGTGCCAGCAGTTACTCGGGACTTAGCAATCAGCCCCAGCATTTT. The chain carries TRBV6-5 and TRBJ1-5, with D perhaps TRBD1 (5 bases). Germline CDR1 and CDR2: MNHEY and SVGAGI. V was shortened by 0 bases and J by 0 bases, with 6 bases between the two germline ends. The CDR3 consists of 15 residues.

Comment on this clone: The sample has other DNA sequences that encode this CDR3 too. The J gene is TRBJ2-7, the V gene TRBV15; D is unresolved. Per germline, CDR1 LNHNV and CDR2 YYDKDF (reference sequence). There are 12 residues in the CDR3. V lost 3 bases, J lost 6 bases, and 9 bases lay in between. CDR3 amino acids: CATSRKGGEQYF. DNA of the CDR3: TGTGCCACCAGCAGGAAGGGTGGCGAGCAGTACTTC.

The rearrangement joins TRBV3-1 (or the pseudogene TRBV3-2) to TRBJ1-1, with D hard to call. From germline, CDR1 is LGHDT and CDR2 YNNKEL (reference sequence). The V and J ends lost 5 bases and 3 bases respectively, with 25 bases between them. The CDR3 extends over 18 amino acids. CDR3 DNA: TGTGCCAGCAGCAAAGTTTTACGCCGGGGTGGTAGTGACACTGAAGCTTTCTTT. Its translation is CASSKVLRRGGSDTEAFF.

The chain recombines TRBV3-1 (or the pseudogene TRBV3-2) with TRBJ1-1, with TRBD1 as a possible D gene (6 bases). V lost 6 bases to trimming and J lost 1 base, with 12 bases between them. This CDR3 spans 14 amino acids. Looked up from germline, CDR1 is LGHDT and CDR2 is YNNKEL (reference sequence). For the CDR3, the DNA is TGTGCCAGCAGACAGGGTACGGGGAACACTGAAGCTTTCTTT. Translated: CASRQGTGNTEAFF.

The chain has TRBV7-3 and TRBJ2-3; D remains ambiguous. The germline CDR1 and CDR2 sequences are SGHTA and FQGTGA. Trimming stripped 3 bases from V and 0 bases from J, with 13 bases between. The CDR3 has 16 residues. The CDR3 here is CASSFVASASTDTQYF. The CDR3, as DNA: TGTGCCAGCAGCTTTGTGGCGAGCGCTAGCACAGATACGCAGTATTTT. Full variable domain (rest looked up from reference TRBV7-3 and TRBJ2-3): GAGVSQTPSNKVTEKGKYVELRCDPISGHTALYWYRQSLGQGPEFLIYFQGTGAADDSGLPNDRFFAVRPEGSVSTLKIQRTERGDSAVYLCASSFVASASTDTQYFGPGTRLTVL.

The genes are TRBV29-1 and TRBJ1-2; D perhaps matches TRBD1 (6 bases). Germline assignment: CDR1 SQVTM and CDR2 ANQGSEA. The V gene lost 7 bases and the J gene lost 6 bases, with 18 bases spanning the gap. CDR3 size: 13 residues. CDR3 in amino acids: CSGWGGGPNGYTF. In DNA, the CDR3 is TGCAGCGGGTGGGGTGGGGGCCCTAATGGCTACACCTTC.

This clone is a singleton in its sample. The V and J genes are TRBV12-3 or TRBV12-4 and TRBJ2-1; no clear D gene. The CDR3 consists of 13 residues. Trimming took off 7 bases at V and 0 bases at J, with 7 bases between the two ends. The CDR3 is CASTWGSYNEQFF. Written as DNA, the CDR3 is TGTGCCAGCACCTGGGGCTCCTACAATGAGCAGTTCTTC.

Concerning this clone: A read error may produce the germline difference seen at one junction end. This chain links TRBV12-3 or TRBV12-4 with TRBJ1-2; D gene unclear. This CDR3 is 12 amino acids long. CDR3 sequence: CASSLTDPVPYF. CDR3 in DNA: TGTGCCAGCAGCCTCACGGACCCGGTACCTTACTTC.

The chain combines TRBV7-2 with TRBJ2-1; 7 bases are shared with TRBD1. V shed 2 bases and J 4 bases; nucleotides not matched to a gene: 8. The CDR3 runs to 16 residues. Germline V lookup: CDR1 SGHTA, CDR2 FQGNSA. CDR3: CASSLTTGAQYNEQFF. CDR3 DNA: TGTGCCAGCAGCTTAACAACAGGGGCCCAGTACAATGAGCAGTTCTTC.

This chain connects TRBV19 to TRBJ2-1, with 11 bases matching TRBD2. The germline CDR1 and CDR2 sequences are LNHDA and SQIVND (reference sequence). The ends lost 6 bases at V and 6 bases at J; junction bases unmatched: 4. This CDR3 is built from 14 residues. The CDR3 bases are TGTGCCAGTAGGACCCTAGCGGGGGGCAATGAGCAGTTCTTC. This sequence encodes CASRTLAGGNEQFF. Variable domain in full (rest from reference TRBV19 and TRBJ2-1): DGGITQSPKYLFRKEGQNVTLSCEQNLNHDAMYWYRQDPGQGLRLIYYSQIVNDFQKGDIAEGYSVSREKKESFPLTVTSAQKNPTAFYLCASRTLAGGNEQFFGPGTRLTVL.

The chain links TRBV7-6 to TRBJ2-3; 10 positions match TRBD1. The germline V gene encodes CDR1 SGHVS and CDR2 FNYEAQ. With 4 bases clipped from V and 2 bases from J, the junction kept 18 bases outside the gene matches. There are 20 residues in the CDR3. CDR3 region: CASSSLGQGGDSWFTDTQYF. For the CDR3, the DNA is TGTGCCAGCAGCTCATTAGGACAGGGGGGCGATTCGTGGTTCACAGATACGCAGTATTTT.

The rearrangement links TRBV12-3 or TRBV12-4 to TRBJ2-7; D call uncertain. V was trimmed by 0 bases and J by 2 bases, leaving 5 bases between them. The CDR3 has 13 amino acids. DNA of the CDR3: TGTGCCAGCAGTTTAGCGTCCGCCTACGAGCAGTACTTC. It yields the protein CASSLASAYEQYF.